This T cell receptor (beta chain) came from a study of human T cells and chemical hapten exposure. Trimming removed 3 bases at V and 6 bases at J, with 8 bases between. In germline, CDR1 is SGHVS, CDR2 FQNEAQ. The CDR3 is 12 residues long. TCRdb processed the RACE reads anew with MiXCR; each CDR3 protein has one entry. Counted here are some 41,000 distinct CDR3 sequences, 3.5% to 4% occurring once; the ten biggest clones make up 20% to 30%. Time point in this sample: patch test 1, 2 weeks after DPC sensitization. Treatment in this sample: therapeutic diphenylcyclopropenone sensitization with weekly scalp DPC. Researchers extracted total RNA from unfractionated whole blood. Samples of blood were obtained prior to the application of each patch test. Study-wide findings and caveats: DPC sensitization left the count of TCRs above 1 in 1000 unchanged.

This clonotype was observed at least ten times. Its antigen is unidentified. The material sequenced was whole blood, taken in connection with sensitization to the hapten diphenylcyclopropenone (DPC). The receptor's source is a man aged 50 to 59 with alopecia areata. Some clones in this sample may be carry-over from other donors' samples. The chain has TRBV7-8 and TRBJ1-2, with D uncertain. As DNA, the CDR3 is TGTGCCAGCAGCTTTATAGGAGATGGCTACACCTTC. It encodes CASSFIGDGYTF.